This T cell receptor (beta chain) was found in a study of T cell changes during pregnancy in multiple sclerosis. Measured with immunoSEQ multiplex PCR; TCRdb has only the in-frame clones, and not every one. This table has under 80,000 clones, about nine tenths appearing once. CDR3 size: 16 residues. Germline CDR1 SGHNT, CDR2 YENEEA. The V end was cut by 0 bases, the J end by 0 bases, with 11 bases between. The chain joins TRBV11-3 to TRBJ2-5; D gene unclear. The sample consisted of CD4+ T cells from peripheral blood mononuclear cells, taken in the second trimester of pregnancy. The TCR originated in a female donor with multiple sclerosis, enrolled in a pregnancy study. The CDR3 region has the DNA TGTGCCAGCAGCTTAGATCCTCCCGAGAACCAAGAGACCCAGTACTTC. Translation gives CASSLDPPENQETQYF.